This TCR beta chain was identified in a study of T cell responses to AZD1222 COVID-19 vaccine. The repertoire was sequenced with immunoSEQ multiplex PCR; TCRdb's copy has only in-frame clones and lacks some. Of about 69,000 clones listed, approximately 82% are singletons. Germline-derived CDR1 and CDR2 are MNHEY and SVGAGI. The CDR3 length is 15 residues. The V end lost 5 bases, the J end lost 3 bases, and 16 bases lay between the germline ends. The rearrangement uses TRBV6-5 and TRBJ1-1; D remains unclear. This receptor was identified in an adult who received the AZD1222 COVID-19 vaccine. The sample here was peripheral blood, taken 28 days after the second AZD1222 dose. As DNA, the CDR3 is TGTGCCAGCAGTCAATACACAGAGGTCTACACTGAAGCTTTCTTT. Its protein is CASSQYTEVYTEAFF.